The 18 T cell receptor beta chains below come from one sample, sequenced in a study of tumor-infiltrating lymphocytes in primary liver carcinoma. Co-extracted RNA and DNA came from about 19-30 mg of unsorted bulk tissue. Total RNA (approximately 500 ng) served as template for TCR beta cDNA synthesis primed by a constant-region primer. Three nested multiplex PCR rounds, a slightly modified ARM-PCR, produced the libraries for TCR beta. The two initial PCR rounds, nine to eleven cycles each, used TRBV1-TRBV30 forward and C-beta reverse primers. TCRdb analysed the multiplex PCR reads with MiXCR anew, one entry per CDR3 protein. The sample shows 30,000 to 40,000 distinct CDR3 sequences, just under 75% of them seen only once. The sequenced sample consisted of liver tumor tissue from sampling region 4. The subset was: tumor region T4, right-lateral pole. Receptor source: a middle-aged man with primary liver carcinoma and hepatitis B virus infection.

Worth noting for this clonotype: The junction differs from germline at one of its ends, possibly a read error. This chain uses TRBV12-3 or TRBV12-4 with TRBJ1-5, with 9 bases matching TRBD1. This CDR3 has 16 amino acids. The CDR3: CAINPSGQGRAQPQHF. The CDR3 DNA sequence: TGTGCCATCAATCCCTCAGGACAGGGGAGGGCTCAGCCTCAGCATTTT.

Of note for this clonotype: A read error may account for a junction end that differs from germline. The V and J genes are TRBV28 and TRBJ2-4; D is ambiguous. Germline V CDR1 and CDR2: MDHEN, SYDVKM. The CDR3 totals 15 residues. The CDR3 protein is CASSLPGLARNIRYF. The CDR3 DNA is TGTGCCAGCAGTCTTCCCGGGTTGGCCAGAAACATTCGGTACTTC.

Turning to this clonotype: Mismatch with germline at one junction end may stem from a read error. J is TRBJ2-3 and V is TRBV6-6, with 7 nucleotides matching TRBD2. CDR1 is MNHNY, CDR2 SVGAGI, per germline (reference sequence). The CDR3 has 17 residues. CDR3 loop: CASIPQGTSDLTDMQYF. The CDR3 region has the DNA TGTGCCAGCATACCGCAGGGTACTAGCGATCTCACAGATATGCAGTATTTT.

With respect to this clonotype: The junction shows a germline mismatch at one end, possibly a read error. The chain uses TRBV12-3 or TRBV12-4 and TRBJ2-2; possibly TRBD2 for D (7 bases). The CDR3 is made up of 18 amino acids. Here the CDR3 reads CATSFPTGGLANTGELFF. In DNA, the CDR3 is TGTGCCACCAGCTTCCCCACGGGGGGCTTAGCTAACACTGGGGAGCTGTTTTTT.

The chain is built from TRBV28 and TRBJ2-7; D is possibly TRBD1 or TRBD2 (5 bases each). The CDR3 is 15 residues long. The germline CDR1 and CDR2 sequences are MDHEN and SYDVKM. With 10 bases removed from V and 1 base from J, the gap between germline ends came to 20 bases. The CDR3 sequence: CAIRSTGAGSYEQYF. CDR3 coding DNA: TGTGCCATCAGATCAACCGGGGCCGGTTCCTACGAGCAGTACTTC.

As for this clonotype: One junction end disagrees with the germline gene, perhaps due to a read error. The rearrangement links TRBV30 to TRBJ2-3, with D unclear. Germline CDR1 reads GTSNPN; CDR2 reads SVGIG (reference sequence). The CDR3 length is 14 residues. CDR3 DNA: TGTGCATGGAAGCCTACCACCTTCTCAGATACGCAGTATTTT. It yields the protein CAWKPTTFSDTQYF.

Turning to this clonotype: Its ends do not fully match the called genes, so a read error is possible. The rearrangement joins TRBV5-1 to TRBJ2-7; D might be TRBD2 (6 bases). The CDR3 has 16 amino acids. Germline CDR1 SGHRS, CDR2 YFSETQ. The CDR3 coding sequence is TGCACCAGCAGCCCCACTGGACTACCACGCTCCTCCGAGCAGTACTTC. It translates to CTSSPTGLPRSSEQYF.

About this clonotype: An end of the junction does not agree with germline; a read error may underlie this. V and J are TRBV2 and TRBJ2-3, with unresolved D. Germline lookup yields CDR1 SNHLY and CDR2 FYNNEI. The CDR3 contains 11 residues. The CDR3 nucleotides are TGTGCCATCAGTTCCGTAGATACGCAGTATTTT. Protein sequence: CAISSVDTQYF.

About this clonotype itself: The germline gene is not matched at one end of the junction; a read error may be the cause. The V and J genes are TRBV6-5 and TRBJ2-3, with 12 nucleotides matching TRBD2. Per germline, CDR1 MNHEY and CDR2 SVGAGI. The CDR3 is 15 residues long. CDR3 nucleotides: TGTGCTAACAACCTAGGACTAGCGGGAACAGATACCCAGTATTTT. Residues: CANNLGLAGTDTQYF.

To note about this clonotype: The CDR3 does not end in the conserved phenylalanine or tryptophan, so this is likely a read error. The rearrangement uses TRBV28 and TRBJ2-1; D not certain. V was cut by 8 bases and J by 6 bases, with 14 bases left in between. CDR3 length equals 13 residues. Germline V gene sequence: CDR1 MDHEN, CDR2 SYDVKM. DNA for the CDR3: TGTGCCAGCTGGATACGGAGTGGCAATGAGCAGTTCATC. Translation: CASWIRSGNEQFI.

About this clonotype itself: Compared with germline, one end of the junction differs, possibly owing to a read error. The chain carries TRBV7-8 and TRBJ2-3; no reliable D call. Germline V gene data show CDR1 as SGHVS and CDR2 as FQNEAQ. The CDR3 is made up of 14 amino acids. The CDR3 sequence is CASSPAMWADTQYF. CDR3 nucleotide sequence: TGTGCTAGCAGCCCTGCCATGTGGGCAGATACGCAGTATTTT.

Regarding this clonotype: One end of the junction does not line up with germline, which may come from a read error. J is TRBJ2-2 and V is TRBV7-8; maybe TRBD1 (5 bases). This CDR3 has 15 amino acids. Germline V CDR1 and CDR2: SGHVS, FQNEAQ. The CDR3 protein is CASSLVQENTGELFF. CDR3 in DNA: TGTGCCAGCAGCTTAGTACAGGAGAACACCGGAGAGCTGTTTTTT.

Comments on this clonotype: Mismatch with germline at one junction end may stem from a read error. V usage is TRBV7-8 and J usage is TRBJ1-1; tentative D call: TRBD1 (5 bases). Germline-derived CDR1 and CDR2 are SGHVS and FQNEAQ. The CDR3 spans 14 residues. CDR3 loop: CASSLLGAGTEVFF. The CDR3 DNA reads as TGTGCCAGTAGCTTACTAGGGGCAGGGACTGAAGTTTTCTTT.

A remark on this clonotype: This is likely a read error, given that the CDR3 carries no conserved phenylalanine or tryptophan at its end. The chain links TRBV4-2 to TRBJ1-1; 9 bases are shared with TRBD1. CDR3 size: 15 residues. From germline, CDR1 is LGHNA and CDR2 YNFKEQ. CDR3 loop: CANSQVVTGGTEAFS. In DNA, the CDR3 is TGTGCCAACAGCCAAGTGGTGACAGGGGGCACTGAAGCTTTCTCT.

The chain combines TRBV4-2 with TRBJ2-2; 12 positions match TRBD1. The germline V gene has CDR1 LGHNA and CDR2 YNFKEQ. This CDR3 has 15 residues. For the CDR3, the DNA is TGTATCAGCAGCCAAGGGACAGGGGGCGCCTGGGAGCTGTTTTTT. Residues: CISSQGTGGAWELFF.

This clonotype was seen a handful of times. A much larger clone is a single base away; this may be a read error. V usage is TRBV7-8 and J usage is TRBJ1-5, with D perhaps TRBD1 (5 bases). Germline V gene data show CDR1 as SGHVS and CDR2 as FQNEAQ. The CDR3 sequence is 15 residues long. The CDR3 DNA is TGTGCCAGCGGCTTAGGGATAGGGGAGAATCAGCCCCAGCATTTT. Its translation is CASGLGIGENQPQHF.

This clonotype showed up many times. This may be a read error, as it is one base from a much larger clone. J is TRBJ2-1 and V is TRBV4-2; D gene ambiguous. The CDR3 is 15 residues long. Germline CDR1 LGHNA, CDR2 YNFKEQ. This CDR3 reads CASSHVSFSGNGQFF. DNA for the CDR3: TGTGCCAGCAGCCATGTTAGTTTTTCCGGCAATGGGCAGTTCTTC.

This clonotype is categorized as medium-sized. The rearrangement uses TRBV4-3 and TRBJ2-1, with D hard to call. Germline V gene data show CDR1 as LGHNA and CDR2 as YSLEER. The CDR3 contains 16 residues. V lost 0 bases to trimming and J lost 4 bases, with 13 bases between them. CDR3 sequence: CASSQDPYSEYNEQFF. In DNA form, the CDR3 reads TGCGCCAGCAGCCAAGATCCCTACTCAGAATACAATGAGCAGTTCTTC.